This TCR beta chain was profiled in a study of blood T cell repertoires in COVID-19 (dated by TCRdb to the early 2020s). Regarding the research as a whole: Samples covering the acute and convalescent phases of COVID-19 were provided by collaborators in the United States, Italy and Spain. Samples were obtained from the ongoing ImmuneRACE study (first 160 participants) and from over a thousand subjects provided by 6 global collaborators. Where available, HLA class I and class II types were taken from metadata supplied by the sample provider and were not determined by assay-based typing. Nearly every sample came with metadata listing a de-identified subject ID, COVID-19 status, age in years and sex. The repertoires were released in a freely available public database meant as a resource for research on the immune response to SARS-CoV-2. The material from the prospective study consisted of cDNA or gDNA derived from T cells, B-cell-depleted T cells, or PBMCs. Deeply sampled blood TCRbeta repertoires from subjects exposed to, actively infected with, or recovered from COVID-19 were included in the dataset.

Collaborating institutions collected whole blood in K2EDTA tubes following their own protocols. For TCRbeta analysis, collaborators shipped samples in one of three forms: frozen whole blood, isolated PBMCs, or DNA extracted from either of those sample types. From V the trimming removes 4 bases and from J it removes 5 bases, while the gene matches leave 3 bases of the junction unaccounted for. The CDR1 and CDR2 encoded by the germline V gene are SGHDT and YYEEEE. From its cysteine to its phenylalanine, the CDR3 spans 15 amino acids. CDR3 DNA is the only sequence kept; it has 45 bases, read in frame from the first base. On the study overall, not on this receptor specifically: Clinical and demographic metadata were provided uncurated, with the amount varying by source and participant.

The immunoSEQ Assay, a bias-controlled multiplex PCR, was used to amplify TCRbeta CDR3 regions from genomic DNA. Under the source paper's analysis protocol: Nucleated cell counts per sample were estimated from amplification of reference gene primers within the assay. To quantify the absolute abundance of each unique TCRbeta CDR3 rearrangement, sequence reads were collapsed and filtered. For each sample, productive Simpson clonality was calculated as the square root of Simpson's diversity index over productive rearrangements. TCRdb re-hosts the immuneACCESS table, in-frame sequences only. Its copies lack some clones; in the studies checked, an unresolved V gene accounts for under half of them, and the cause for the rest is not known. D and trimming come from the DNA, and the V and J calls and clone size come from that table. This sample gives 410,000 or so clones in total; approximately 90% of them show up just once. The top ten hold 1.4% of the sample.

As for this clone: The antigen it binds to is not known. The input lacks base qualities; no much larger clone sits a single base away.

The rearranged segments are TRBV5-6 and TRBJ1-4; TRBD1 matches 12 bases in the middle. Source material: peripheral blood. The sequence derives from a woman in her 30s with active or convalescent COVID-19. The DNA reads as follows: TGTGCCAGCAGCGTCGGGACAGGGGGCAATGAAAAACTGTTTTTT. This sequence encodes CASSVGTGGNEKLFF.